These 2 T cell receptor beta chains originate from one sample sequenced in a study of cytomegalovirus exposure and HLA in healthy donors (dated by TCRdb to the late 2010s). Library preparation employed the immunoSEQ multiplex PCR assay. TCRdb holds this immuneACCESS table with in-frame rearrangements only. Some clones are missing; in checked studies, unresolved V genes explain under half, and the rest has no known cause. Here the sample has 330,000 or so clones; 86% occur a single time. The top ten constitute over 0.8% of the sample. The sequencing sample was made of PBMCs. Every receptor here comes from a woman in her late teens or twenties in good health and CMV-seronegative.

V is TRBV7-8 and J is TRBJ2-7; possible D gene TRBD2, 5 bases. The germline CDR1 and CDR2 sequences are SGHVS and FQNEAQ. This CDR3 is built from 13 residues. V lost 0 bases and J lost 4, with 7 bases in between. CDR3 loop: CASSLAGVYEQYF. CDR3 DNA: TGTGCCAGCAGCTTAGCGGGAGTGTACGAGCAGTACTTC. The variable domain in full, with the rest retrieved from reference TRBV7-8 and TRBJ2-7, is GAGVSQSPRYKVAKRGQDVALRCDPISGHVSLFWYQQALGQGPEFLTYFQNEAQLDKSGLPSDRFFAERPEGSVSTLKIQRTQQEDSAVYLCASSLAGVYEQYFGPGTRLTVT.

The gene calls are TRBV28 and TRBJ2-7; a possible D gene is TRBD2 (6 bases). The CDR3 extends over 14 amino acids. CDR1 and CDR2 from the germline V gene are MDHEN and SYDVKM. V was cut by 5 bases and J by 7 bases, with 18 bases left in between. CDR3 in amino acids: CASSPPGGTKEQYF. As DNA, the CDR3 is TGTGCCAGCAGTCCCCCCGGCGGGACCAAGGAGCAGTACTTC.